This TCR beta chain was sequenced during a study of blood T cell repertoires in COVID-19 (dated by TCRdb to 2020 to 2022). General notes on the study: The collaborator samples originated in the United States, Italy and Spain and spanned the acute and convalescent phases of COVID-19. The prospective study material was composed of cDNA or gDNA derived from T cells, B-cell-depleted T cells, or PBMCs. The dataset comprised deeply sampled blood TCRbeta repertoires from subjects exposed to, actively infected with, or recovered from COVID-19. The repertoires were made available in a free public database intended to serve as a resource for research on the immune response to SARS-CoV-2. Samples were obtained from the ongoing ImmuneRACE study (first 160 participants) and from 950 to 1,500 subjects provided by 6 global collaborators. The sample metadata nearly always contained a de-identified subject ID, COVID-19 status, age in years and sex. Where HLA class I and class II types were available, the types were taken from metadata supplied by the sample provider, not from assay-based typing.

The collaborating institutions used their own protocols to collect whole blood in K2EDTA tubes. Collaborator samples were shipped for TCRbeta analysis as frozen whole blood, isolated PBMCs, or DNA extracted from either sample type. The CDR1 and CDR2 encoded by the germline V gene are SGHTA and FQGNSA. Reading from cysteine to phenylalanine, the CDR3 counts 16 amino acids. Kept here is only the CDR3 DNA, which spans 48 bases and is read in frame from base 1. After removal of 5 bases from V and 5 bases from J, the junction retains 11 bases not matched to a gene. On this clone: This receptor's antigen is unknown. Base qualities were left out, and no much larger clone turns up one base away.

TCRbeta CDR3 regions were amplified from genomic DNA by means of the immunoSEQ Assay, a bias-controlled multiplex PCR. On the study's bioinformatics: The number of nucleated cells in each sample was estimated from the amplification of reference gene primers within the assay. To quantify the absolute abundance of each unique TCRbeta CDR3 rearrangement, sequence reads were collapsed and filtered. Productive Simpson clonality was computed per sample as the square root of Simpson's diversity index over productive rearrangements. Not all clones reach the TCRdb copy of this immuneACCESS table, which keeps in-frame sequences only. Checked studies attribute under half of the gap to unresolved V genes and leave the rest unexplained. The V and J calls and clone size come from that table; D and trimming were worked out from the DNA. For this sample the table gives 170,000 or so clones, of which more than 75% were detected only once. The top ten clonotypes cover approximately 2.5% of the sample.

Paper-wide results and their limitations: How much clinical and demographic metadata was included differed by source and by participant, and the metadata was provided uncurated.

The V gene is TRBV7-2 and the J gene is TRBJ2-5; TRBD1 fits 10 bases in the junction. This TCR derives from a man between 40 and 49 years old with active or convalescent COVID-19. Sequencing input: peripheral blood. Read as DNA, the sequence is TGTGCCAGCAGCCTCAGTCGACAGGGGGCGGGGGAGACCCAGTACTTC. It codes for CASSLSRQGAGETQYF.